These 18 T cell receptor beta chains were sequenced from one sample in a study of shared clonotypes between healthy human individuals. Sequencing used immunoSEQ multiplex PCR; TCRdb keeps in-frame clones, though not all of them. Found here are 2 million to 2.5 million clones, approximately 96% of them singletons; the top ten hold approximately 0.13%. Material: naive CD4+ T cells sorted from blood. This sample's subset: CD45RA+ positively selected. The receptor set was obtained from a man aged 18 to 30 in good health.

A word on this clone: The sample carries other DNA sequences with the same CDR3. The chain employs TRBV5-1 and TRBJ2-3, with D unclear. The CDR3 is 13 residues long. Germline V lookup: CDR1 SGHRS, CDR2 YFSETQ. Trimming left V 4 bases short and J 1 base short, with 7 bases between. The CDR3: CASSPGGTDTQYF. The CDR3 nucleotides are TGCGCCAGCAGCCCGGGTGGCACAGATACGCAGTATTTT. Combining the CDR3 with reference TRBV5-1 and TRBJ2-3 gives the whole variable domain KAGVTQTPRYLIKTRGQQVTLSCSPISGHRSVSWYQQTPGQGLQFLFEYFSETQRNKGNFPGRFSGRQFSNSRSEMNVSTLELGDSALYLCASSPGGTDTQYFGPGTRLTVL.

The chain links TRBV4-1 to TRBJ2-2, with 9 bases lining up with TRBD2. CDR1 MGHRA and CDR2 YSYEKL come from the germline V gene. This CDR3 comprises 18 residues. Unmatched junction bases numbered 12, after V lost 0 bases and J lost 7 bases. Here the CDR3 reads CASSQDWLASGTGGELFF. Written as DNA, the CDR3 is TGCGCCAGCAGCCAAGATTGGTTGGCTAGCGGGACGGGCGGGGAGCTGTTTTTT.

This rearrangement joins TRBV7-2 to TRBJ2-7; no clear D. This CDR3 has 15 amino acids. V shed 2 bases and J shed 3 bases, with 14 bases lying between them. Germline V lookup: CDR1 SGHTA, CDR2 FQGNSA. The CDR3 is CASSLPNFGLYEQYF. DNA for the CDR3: TGTGCCAGCAGCTTACCGAACTTTGGTCTCTACGAGCAGTACTTC.

The V call is TRBV20-1, the J call TRBJ1-1; D is perhaps TRBD1 (6 bases). Trimming pared 6 bases from V and 8 bases from J, leaving 13 bases between. The CDR3 sequence is 11 residues long. Germline lookup yields CDR1 DFQATT and CDR2 SNEGSKA (reference sequence). The CDR3 loop reads CSAQPGQEAFF. The CDR3 DNA sequence: TGCAGTGCGCAACCGGGACAAGAAGCTTTCTTT.

The gene calls are TRBV6-6 and TRBJ1-5; D is unresolved. CDR1 and CDR2 from the germline V gene are MNHNY and SVGAGI (reference sequence). The CDR3 spans 16 residues. The ends were cut back, 0 bases at V and 0 bases at J, with 9 bases in the middle. This CDR3 reads CASSYSSSSSNQPQHF. In nucleotides, the CDR3 is TGTGCCAGCAGTTACTCGTCCAGCAGTAGCAATCAGCCCCAGCATTTT.

The genes are TRBV6-5 and TRBJ1-4; no definite D call. CDR1 and CDR2 from the germline V gene are MNHEY and SVGAGI. The CDR3 has 15 amino acids. Trimming took 4 bases from V and 4 from J, leaving 13 bases between them. The CDR3 sequence: CASSFSWANNEKLFF. The CDR3 DNA sequence: TGTGCCAGCAGTTTCTCCTGGGCGAATAATGAAAAACTGTTTTTT.

The J gene is TRBJ1-4, the V gene TRBV27; unclear D gene. V was pared by 1 base and J by 0 bases, with 12 bases between. The CDR3 spans 17 residues. Germline V lookup: CDR1 MNHEY, CDR2 SMNVEV (reference sequence). CDR3 amino acids: CASSLYPVAATNEKLFF. The CDR3 DNA reads TGTGCCAGCAGTTTATATCCCGTAGCCGCAACTAATGAAAAACTGTTTTTT.

V and J are TRBV27 and TRBJ1-2; D is possibly TRBD1 (5 bases). Germline values: CDR1 MNHEY, CDR2 SMNVEV (reference sequence). Trimming shortened V by 5 bases and J by 4 bases, and 14 bases separated the two germline ends. The CDR3 is 14 residues long. The CDR3 DNA follows: TGTGCCAGCAGTCCCCGGGACTTAAGCTATGGCTACACCTTC. Its protein is CASSPRDLSYGYTF.

The V and J genes are TRBV18 and TRBJ2-1; TRBD1 matches at 7 bases. The CDR3 consists of 14 residues. Germline loops: CDR1 KGHSH, CDR2 LQKENI. V gave up 4 bases and J gave up 5 bases; unmatched junction bases: 5. Here the CDR3 reads CASSLRGQDNEQFF. The CDR3 nucleotides are TGTGCCAGCTCACTAAGGGGGCAAGACAATGAGCAGTTCTTC.

This clone was counted a single time. The genes are TRBV9 and TRBJ2-7, with TRBD2 matching over 14 bases. The CDR3 runs to 18 residues. Per the germline V gene, CDR1 is SGDLS and CDR2 is YYNGEE. Unmatched junction bases numbered 6, after V lost 0 bases and J lost 1 base. CDR3 DNA: TGTGCCAGCAGCGTAGGACTAGCGGGGGGGCCCGGGTCCTACGAGCAGTACTTC. Translation gives CASSVGLAGGPGSYEQYF.

The chain uses TRBV18 and TRBJ2-7; D uncertain. The germline V gene has CDR1 KGHSH and CDR2 LQKENI. Trimming took off 3 bases at V and 1 base at J, with 10 bases between the two ends. The CDR3 loop spans 14 amino acids. The CDR3 DNA reads TGTGCCAGCTCACCTGAGGTTGGGTCCTACGAGCAGTACTTC. This translates into CASSPEVGSYEQYF.

The V call is TRBV9, the J call TRBJ2-1; no clear D gene. This CDR3 has 15 amino acids. Germline CDR1 SGDLS, CDR2 YYNGEE. Trimming left V 0 bases short and J 1 base short, with 8 bases between. In DNA form, the CDR3 reads TGTGCCAGCAGCGTAGCCGCGGCTTCCTACAATGAGCAGTTCTTC. This encodes CASSVAAASYNEQFF.

The chain links TRBV28 to TRBJ2-1; 7 bases are a match to TRBD1. Germline V gives CDR1 MDHEN, CDR2 SYDVKM. J gave up 6 bases and V 3 bases, and 5 bases lay outside the gene matches. This CDR3 is built from 14 residues. The CDR3 nucleotides read TGTGCCAGCAGTTTGACAGGGTCATCCAATGAGCAGTTCTTC. Translating it yields CASSLTGSSNEQFF.

For this clone: Other DNA sequences in the same sample also yield this CDR3. The chain combines TRBV11-2 with TRBJ2-1, with 10 bases identical to TRBD2. This CDR3 spans 15 amino acids. Germline V CDR1 and CDR2: SGHAT, FQNNGV. After removal of 2 bases from V and 5 bases from J, the junction contained 3 bases not matched to a gene. CDR3 residues: CASSLRLAGDNEQFF. Written as DNA, the CDR3 is TGTGCCAGCAGCTTAAGGCTAGCGGGAGACAATGAGCAGTTCTTC.

This clone has just one count. The chain has TRBV5-1 and TRBJ1-2; D not certain. Looked up from germline, CDR1 is SGHRS and CDR2 is YFSETQ. V was shortened by 0 bases and J by 0 bases, with 9 bases between the two germline ends. The CDR3 loop spans 15 amino acids. CDR3 nucleotides: TGCGCCAGCAGCTTGGTGCCGGTTGCTAACTATGGCTACACCTTC. Protein product: CASSLVPVANYGYTF.

The V gene is TRBV30, the J gene TRBJ2-7; 8 bases match TRBD1. The CDR3 consists of 16 residues. After removal of 0 bases from V and 3 bases from J, the junction contained 10 bases not matched to a gene. The germline V gene has CDR1 GTSNPN and CDR2 SVGIG (reference sequence). The CDR3 protein is CAWSVFTGTGIYEQYF. The CDR3 bases are TGTGCCTGGAGTGTTTTTACCGGGACAGGTATCTACGAGCAGTACTTC. Full variable domain (remainder filled in from reference TRBV30 and TRBJ2-7): SQTIHQWPATLVQPVGSPLSLECTVEGTSNPNLYWYRQAAGRGLQLLFYSVGIGQISSEVPQNLSASRPQDRQFILSSKKLLLSDSGFYLCAWSVFTGTGIYEQYFGPGTRLTVT.

The J gene is TRBJ1-6, the V gene TRBV28; the D is unclear. CDR3 size: 16 residues. Germline V CDR1 and CDR2: MDHEN, SYDVKM. V lost 6 bases and J lost 10, with 22 bases in between. The CDR3 loop reads CASSPSGNLGGSPLHF. The CDR3 DNA sequence: TGTGCCAGCAGCCCTTCGGGGAATCTTGGTGGGTCACCCCTCCACTTT. Filled out from reference TRBV28 and TRBJ1-6, the complete variable domain reads DVKVTQSSRYLVKRTGEKVFLECVQDMDHENMFWYRQDPGLGLRLIYFSYDVKMKEKGDIPEGYSVSREKKERFSLILESASTNQTSMYLCASSPSGNLGGSPLHFGNGTRLTVT.

In the case of this clone: Other DNA sequences in the same sample also yield this CDR3. The chain carries TRBV2 and TRBJ2-7, with a possible D match to TRBD1 (6 bases). The CDR3 is 13 residues long. CDR1 is SNHLY, CDR2 FYNNEI, per germline. V was clipped by 6 bases and J by 2 bases, with 11 bases between them. CDR3 protein: CASRGTLTYEQYF. CDR3 in DNA: TGTGCCAGCAGGGGGACATTAACCTACGAGCAGTACTTC.